These 32 T cell receptor beta chains were all obtained from the same sample, sequenced in a study of shared clonotypes between healthy human individuals. Here immunoSEQ multiplex PCR was the method, and the copy in TCRdb shows in-frame clones only, minus some. This sample has about 2.4 million clones; over 85% occur once, and the top ten carry around 0.37%. Specimen: naive CD4+ T cells from PBMCs. The subset is: CD45RA+ positively selected. Receptors were obtained from a man aged 18 to 30 in good health. Some clones in this sample may be carry-over from other donors' samples.

V gene TRBV28 combines with J gene TRBJ2-7; 10 bases match TRBD1. The V segment lost 3 bases and the J segment 5 bases; nucleotides outside the gene matches: 7. Germline CDR1 MDHEN, CDR2 SYDVKM. The CDR3 runs 15 residues. Written as DNA, the CDR3 is TGTGCCAGCAGTTTTTATGGGGACAGGGGCCACGAGCAGTACTTC. Amino acids: CASSFYGDRGHEQYF.

The chain couples TRBV11-2 to TRBJ2-3; no definite D call. CDR3 length: 14 amino acids. Germline V lookup: CDR1 SGHAT, CDR2 FQNNGV. V was clipped by 5 bases and J by 6 bases, with 15 bases between them. This CDR3 reads CASSEDRGPDTQYF. The CDR3 region has the DNA TGTGCCAGCAGCGAGGATAGAGGACCTGATACGCAGTATTTT.

A note on this clone: The same CDR3 can be traced to other DNA sequences in this sample. Written as DNA, the CDR3 is TGCGCCAGCAGCACAGCCAACACCGGGGAGCTGTTTTTT. Amino acid sequence: CASSTANTGELFF. The V call is TRBV5-1, the J call TRBJ2-2; unclear D gene. Germline CDR1 reads SGHRS; CDR2 reads YFSETQ. V was clipped by 4 bases and J by 2 bases, with 6 bases between them. The CDR3 extends over 13 amino acids.

V usage is TRBV7-9 and J usage is TRBJ1-2; 8 nucleotides line up with TRBD1. The CDR3 is 12 residues long. Germline CDR1 reads SEHNR; CDR2 reads FQNEAQ (reference sequence). With V trimmed by 6 bases and J by 6 bases, 3 bases remained unmatched. DNA of the CDR3: TGTGCCAGCAGTGCAGGGGGCGATGGCTACACCTTC. It codes for CASSAGGDGYTF.

This rearrangement joins TRBV9 to TRBJ1-4; 9 nucleotides align to TRBD1. The CDR3 runs to 15 residues. Germline V gene lookup returns CDR1 SGDLS and CDR2 YYNGEE. J was trimmed by 7 bases and V by 3 bases; bases with no gene match: 7. This CDR3 is CASSALGQGSEKLFF. In DNA form, the CDR3 reads TGTGCCAGCAGCGCCCTGGGACAGGGTAGTGAAAAACTGTTTTTT.

DNA for the CDR3: TGTGCCAGCAGCCCCTCGTGGGACAGGGGCGTCTACGAGCAGTACTTC. Amino acid sequence: CASSPSWDRGVYEQYF. J is TRBJ2-7 and V is TRBV9, with TRBD1 matching 10 bases. The length of the CDR3 is 16 residues. Germline loops: CDR1 SGDLS, CDR2 YYNGEE. Trimming at V came to 4 bases and at J to 3 bases, leaving 10 bases not matched to a gene.

This sequence joins TRBV19 and TRBJ2-7, with a tentative D call TRBD2 (7 bases). Germline-derived CDR1 and CDR2 are LNHDA and SQIVND (reference sequence). The V end was cut by 9 bases, the J end by 2 bases, with 20 bases between. The CDR3 loop spans 15 amino acids. This CDR3 reads CASKMGGQPAYEQYF. CDR3 nucleotides: TGTGCCAGCAAAATGGGGGGGCAGCCCGCCTACGAGCAGTACTTC.

This clone was found a few times. The chain combines TRBV28 with TRBJ1-1; D is unresolved. Germline CDR1 is MDHEN and CDR2 is SYDVKM. V was shortened by 0 bases and J by 1 base, with 3 bases between the two germline ends. This CDR3 is built from 13 residues. Here the CDR3 DNA reads TGTGCCAGCAGTTTATGGACGAACACTGAAGCTTTCTTT. Residues: CASSLWTNTEAFF.

The chain combines TRBV7-9 with TRBJ2-3, with 9 nucleotides matching TRBD2. J gave up 2 bases and V 1 base, and 4 bases lay outside the gene matches. Germline V CDR1 and CDR2: SEHNR, FQNEAQ (reference sequence). CDR3 size: 16 residues. CDR3 loop: CASSLGLAADTDTQYF. CDR3 in DNA: TGTGCCAGCAGCTTAGGACTAGCGGCCGACACAGATACGCAGTATTTT.

V and J are TRBV5-1 and TRBJ1-2, with 10 bases matching TRBD1. Per germline, CDR1 SGHRS and CDR2 YFSETQ. The CDR3 sequence is 15 residues long. Trimming took 0 bases from V and 8 from J; bases not matched to a gene: 7. The CDR3 here is CASSLAGTGDQGYTF. In DNA, the CDR3 is TGCGCCAGCAGCTTGGCCGGGACAGGGGATCAGGGCTACACCTTC.

J is TRBJ1-1 and V is TRBV5-6; unclear D gene. Germline CDR1 and CDR2: SGHDT and YYEEEE. The CDR3 runs to 13 residues. The V end lost 2 bases, the J end lost 0 bases, and 5 bases lay between the germline ends. The CDR3 coding sequence is TGTGCCAGCAGCTTCGGGTTGAACACTGAAGCTTTCTTT. This translates into CASSFGLNTEAFF.

The chain combines TRBV5-1 with TRBJ1-2, with D unclear. CDR1 is SGHRS, CDR2 YFSETQ, per germline. Trimming shortened V by 7 bases and J by 4 bases, and 20 bases separated the two germline ends. CDR3 size: 15 residues. CDR3 coding DNA: TGCGCCAGCTCAGCAGACGGTGTGGTCGGCTATGGCTACACCTTC. This sequence encodes CASSADGVVGYGYTF.

The chain carries TRBV5-1 and TRBJ2-1; 8 bases align to TRBD2. V shed 4 bases, J shed 2 bases, and the junction held 5 bases outside the gene matches. CDR3 size: 15 residues. Germline V gene lookup returns CDR1 SGHRS and CDR2 YFSETQ. CDR3 DNA: TGCGCCAGCAGCCCACTAGCGGACCCCTACAATGAGCAGTTCTTC. This gives the protein CASSPLADPYNEQFF.

This rearrangement joins TRBV28 to TRBJ1-5, with 11 bases fitting TRBD1. This CDR3 has 16 amino acids. Germline V lookup: CDR1 MDHEN, CDR2 SYDVKM. The ends lost 4 bases at V and 10 bases at J; junction bases unmatched: 12. The CDR3 reads CASSSPRTGGSGPQHF. For the CDR3, the DNA is TGTGCCAGCAGTTCTCCCCGGACAGGGGGCTCAGGCCCCCAGCATTTT.

This sequence joins TRBV7-9 and TRBJ2-7; 14 bases are shared with TRBD2. Germline lookup yields CDR1 SEHNR and CDR2 FQNEAQ (reference sequence). The CDR3 sequence is 16 residues long. The V segment lost 5 bases and the J segment 4 bases; nucleotides outside the gene matches: 7. As DNA, the CDR3 is TGTGCCAGCAGCGCCGGGGGGACTAGCGGGAGATACGAGCAGTACTTC. Amino acid sequence: CASSAGGTSGRYEQYF.

The J gene is TRBJ2-1, the V gene TRBV12-5; the match to TRBD2 covers 10 bases. This CDR3 has 16 amino acids. J was trimmed by 9 bases and V by 1 base; bases with no gene match: 9. CDR1 is LGHNT, CDR2 FRNRAP, per germline. In DNA, the CDR3 is TGTGCTAGTGGTTTGGGGGGACTAGCGAGGGAGGGTGAGCAGTTCTTC. Protein: CASGLGGLAREGEQFF. Complete variable domain (other parts from reference TRBV12-5 and TRBJ2-1): DARVTQTPRHKVTEMGQEVTMRCQPILGHNTVFWYRQTMMQGLELLAYFRNRAPLDDSGMPKDRFSAEMPDATLATLKIQPSEPRDSAVYFCASGLGGLAREGEQFFGPGTRLTVL.

The rearrangement uses TRBV6-6 and TRBJ2-2; the D gene is possibly TRBD2 (6 bases). Trimming removed 4 bases from V and 2 bases from J, with 14 bases in between. Germline values: CDR1 MNHNY, CDR2 SVGAGI (reference sequence). The CDR3 spans 16 residues. The CDR3 DNA sequence: TGTGCCAGCAGTTCCCGAGGGACTTATAACACCGGGGAGCTGTTTTTT. Its protein product is CASSSRGTYNTGELFF.

The rearrangement joins TRBV5-1 to TRBJ2-1, with 16 bases lining up with TRBD2. From germline, CDR1 is SGHRS and CDR2 YFSETQ. V was clipped by 7 bases and J by 7 bases; unmatched bases: 11. The CDR3 length is 17 residues. CDR3 in DNA: TGCGCCAGCGGGACTAGCGGGAGGGCCGGGCCAAATAATGAGCAGTTCTTC. Amino acids: CASGTSGRAGPNNEQFF.

The V and J genes are TRBV18 and TRBJ2-1; no reliable D call. The ends were cut back, 3 bases at V and 0 bases at J, with 18 bases in the middle. Germline CDR1 KGHSH, CDR2 LQKENI. This CDR3 is 18 amino acids long. The CDR3 DNA reads TGTGCCAGCTCACCGTGGGTTATTGGGGTCACCTCCTACAATGAGCAGTTCTTC. Amino acid sequence: CASSPWVIGVTSYNEQFF.

The rearrangement uses TRBV18 and TRBJ1-1; D not certain. Trimming removed 2 bases from V and 4 bases from J, with 11 bases in between. Germline values: CDR1 KGHSH, CDR2 LQKENI. The CDR3 has 14 residues. CDR3 sequence reads: CASSPEVIGTEAFF. CDR3 nucleotide sequence: TGTGCCAGCTCACCAGAGGTTATCGGCACTGAAGCTTTCTTT. The entire variable domain, with the rest obtained from reference TRBV18 and TRBJ1-1, is as follows: NAGVMQNPRHLVRRRGQEARLRCSPMKGHSHVYWYRQLPEEGLKFMVYLQKENIIDESGMPKERFSAEFPKEGPSILRIQQVVRGDSAAYFCASSPEVIGTEAFFGQGTRLTVV.

The rearrangement uses TRBV6-5 and TRBJ2-7; TRBD2 matches 7 bases. This CDR3 has 15 residues. With V trimmed by 6 bases and J by 0 bases, 8 bases remained unmatched. CDR1 MNHEY and CDR2 SVGAGI come from the germline V gene. Here the CDR3 DNA reads TGTGCCAGCAGAAACTCGGGAGGCCCCTCCTACGAGCAGTACTTC. It translates to CASRNSGGPSYEQYF.

A note on this clone: Lacking the conserved final phenylalanine or tryptophan, this CDR3 likely reflects a read error. The DNA is left out, because the CDR3 cannot be placed on it with certainty; the CDR3 is given as TCRdb lists it. The chain has TRBV2 and TRBJ2-3; TRBD1, the D gene given by the table, was not confirmed from the DNA. Both ends counted, the CDR3 spans 12 residues. Germline values: CDR1 SNHLY, CDR2 FYNNEI. The CDR3 here is CASRPDRGRLAT.

The rearrangement links TRBV14 to TRBJ1-1; maybe TRBD1 (5 bases). The CDR3 is 14 residues long. With 0 bases removed from V and 4 bases from J, the gap between germline ends came to 9 bases. Germline CDR1 and CDR2: SGHDN and FVKESK. The CDR3 DNA sequence: TGTGCCAGCAGCCAAGAACGTAGGGGCACTGAAGCTTTCTTT. It yields the protein CASSQERRGTEAFF.

J is TRBJ1-3 and V is TRBV4-3; 8 bases are shared with TRBD1. This CDR3 is 16 amino acids long. Germline-derived CDR1 and CDR2 are LGHNA and YSLEER. Trimming removed 0 bases from V and 4 bases from J; junction bases left unmatched: 5. The CDR3 nucleotides read TGCGCCAGCAGCCAAGAACAGACAGGGGTCGGAAACACCATATATTTT. This encodes CASSQEQTGVGNTIYF.

In its sample, this clone was seen once. Within the sample, other DNA sequences also encode this same CDR3. The J gene is TRBJ1-5, the V gene TRBV7-2; D is unclear. V gave up 1 base and J gave up 5 bases, with 6 bases separating them. This CDR3 comprises 13 residues. Per germline, CDR1 SGHTA and CDR2 FQGNSA. CDR3 in DNA: TGTGCCAGCAGCTTAGGCCCTGATCAGCCCCAGCATTTT. The encoded protein is CASSLGPDQPQHF.

This chain joins TRBV27 and TRBJ2-3; 7 bases line up with TRBD1. The CDR3 is 14 amino acids. The junction had 7 bases not matched to a gene; V was cut back by 10 bases and J by 0 bases. The V gene's germline CDR1 is MNHEY and CDR2 SMNVEV (reference sequence). The CDR3 spells CATRQGHSTDTQYF. The CDR3 region has the DNA TGTGCCACCCGACAGGGACATAGCACAGATACGCAGTATTTT.

The rearrangement uses TRBV7-9 and TRBJ1-4; weak D call: TRBD1 (5 bases). There are 15 residues in the CDR3. In germline, CDR1 is SEHNR, CDR2 FQNEAQ (reference sequence). V was shortened by 5 bases and J by 8 bases, with 18 bases between the two germline ends. Written as DNA, the CDR3 is TGTGCCAGCAGCCTCGGACAAGGAAGAGGAGAAAAACTGTTTTTT. This sequence encodes CASSLGQGRGEKLFF.

The genes are TRBV27 and TRBJ1-5; D is undetermined. This CDR3 has 17 residues. The germline V gene encodes CDR1 MNHEY and CDR2 SMNVEV (reference sequence). The germline V and J ends were trimmed by 1 base and 0 bases, with 13 bases remaining between them. Here the CDR3 DNA reads TGTGCCAGCAGTTTATTATTTTTAGGCCTTAGCAATCAGCCCCAGCATTTT. Translation gives CASSLLFLGLSNQPQHF.

The genes are TRBV6-5 and TRBJ2-3, with a weak D call TRBD2 (5 bases). The CDR3 length is 15 residues. CDR1 is MNHEY, CDR2 SVGAGI, per germline. Trimming stripped 2 bases from V and 1 base from J, with 10 bases between. CDR3: CASSYTGLRTDTQYF. DNA of the CDR3: TGTGCCAGCAGTTACACCGGACTCCGCACAGATACGCAGTATTTT.

This sequence joins TRBV5-1 and TRBJ2-1; 8 bases line up with TRBD2. Germline V gene data show CDR1 as SGHRS and CDR2 as YFSETQ. J lost 2 bases, V lost 3 bases, and 4 bases had no gene match. The CDR3 consists of 15 residues. CDR3 coding DNA: TGCGCCAGCAGCTCGCGGGAGGCCGCCTACAATGAGCAGTTCTTC. Translation: CASSSREAAYNEQFF.

The chain combines TRBV5-1 with TRBJ2-2; D gene ambiguous. V was clipped by 2 bases and J by 2 bases, with 10 bases between them. Germline V gene sequence: CDR1 SGHRS, CDR2 YFSETQ. CDR3 size: 15 residues. This chain's CDR3 is CASSFGPLNTGELFF. The CDR3 DNA is TGCGCCAGCAGCTTCGGTCCCCTTAACACCGGGGAGCTGTTTTTT.

V and J are TRBV15 and TRBJ1-4; tentatively, D is TRBD1 (5 bases). CDR3 length: 14 amino acids. Looked up from germline, CDR1 is LNHNV and CDR2 is YYDKDF (reference sequence). Trimming removed 8 bases from V and 4 bases from J, with 14 bases in between. The CDR3, as DNA: TGTGCCACCGGAAAGGGACCCAATAATGAAAAACTGTTTTTT. It specifies CATGKGPNNEKLFF.